This TCR beta chain appears in the sequencing data of a study of T cell responses to AZD1222 COVID-19 vaccine. General study points: Repertoires were collected only later (after the peak T cell response had occurred). The CD4 TCRs associated with vaccination extended across spike and predominated at 160-218 and 743-854.

On this clone itself: Antigen: not known.

Germline CDR1 is SGHVS and CDR2 is FQNEAQ. The ends lost 2 bases at V and 3 bases at J; junction bases unmatched: 3. The CDR3 loop spans 14 amino acids. Clones were read by immunoSEQ multiplex PCR, and TCRdb kept only the in-frame ones, dropping some. Among around 120,000 clones listed, 85% to 90% were seen once. Material: peripheral blood, obtained 28 days after the second AZD1222 dose. The chain couples TRBV7-8 to TRBJ2-7, with 8 nucleotides matching TRBD1. The sequence was obtained from an adult who received the AZD1222 COVID-19 vaccine. The CDR3 loop reads CASSLMGQDYEQYF. CDR3 sequence (DNA): TGTGCCAGCAGCTTAATGGGACAGGACTACGAGCAGTACTTC. Full variable domain (rest looked up from reference TRBV7-8 and TRBJ2-7): GAGVSQSPRYKVAKRGQDVALRCDPISGHVSLFWYQQALGQGPEFLTYFQNEAQLDKSGLPSDRFFAERPEGSVSTLKIQRTQQEDSAVYLCASSLMGQDYEQYFGPGTRLTVT.